The present entry profiles one TCR beta chain with its context. The sample comes from a study of T-cell memory formation after mild COVID-19. Background on the study: In these data, TCR clusters were largely donor specific.

TCRdb ran MiXCR on the 5' RACE reads and lists one entry per CDR3 protein. The sample includes 190,000 or so distinct CDR3 sequences, about 22% of them seen just once. Germline loops: CDR1 MNHNS, CDR2 SASEGT. Between the trimmed V and J ends, which lost 2 bases and 5 bases, there was a span of 5 bases. This CDR3 comprises 12 residues. The TCR sequence derives from an adult woman who had mild COVID-19 (a few samples of this study predate the infection). Cell type and time point are not known. The V and J genes are TRBV6-1 and TRBJ2-3; D is uncertain. Sequencing was performed on PBMCs or a T cell subset sorted from them (not recorded which). CDR3 protein: CASSERQDTQYF. CDR3 in DNA: TGTGCCAGCAGTGAAAGGCAAGATACGCAGTATTTT.